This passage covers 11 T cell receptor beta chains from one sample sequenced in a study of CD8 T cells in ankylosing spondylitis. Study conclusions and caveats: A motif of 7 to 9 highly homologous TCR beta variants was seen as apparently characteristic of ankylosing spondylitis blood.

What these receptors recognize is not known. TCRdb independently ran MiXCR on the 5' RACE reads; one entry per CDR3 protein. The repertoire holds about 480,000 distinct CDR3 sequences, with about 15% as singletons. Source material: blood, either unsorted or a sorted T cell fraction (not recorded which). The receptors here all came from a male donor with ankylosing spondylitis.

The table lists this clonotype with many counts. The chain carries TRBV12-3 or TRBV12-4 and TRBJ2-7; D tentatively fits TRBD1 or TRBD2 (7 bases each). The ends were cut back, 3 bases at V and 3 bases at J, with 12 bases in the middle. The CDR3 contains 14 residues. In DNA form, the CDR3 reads TGTGCCAGCAGTTTCCAGGGGGAGGGCTACGAGCAGTACTTC. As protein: CASSFQGEGYEQYF.

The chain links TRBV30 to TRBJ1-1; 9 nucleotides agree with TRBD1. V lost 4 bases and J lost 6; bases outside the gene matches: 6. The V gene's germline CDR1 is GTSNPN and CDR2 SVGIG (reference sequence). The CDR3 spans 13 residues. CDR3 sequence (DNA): TGTGCCTGGAAGGGACAGGGTAGTCCTGAAGCTTTCTTT. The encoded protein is CAWKGQGSPEAFF.

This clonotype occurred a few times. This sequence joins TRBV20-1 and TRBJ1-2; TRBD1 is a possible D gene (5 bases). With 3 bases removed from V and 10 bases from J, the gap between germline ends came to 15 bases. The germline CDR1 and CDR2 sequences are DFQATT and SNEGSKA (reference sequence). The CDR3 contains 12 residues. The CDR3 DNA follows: TGCAGTGCTAGGACGGGGGGGAGTTACTACACCTTC. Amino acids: CSARTGGSYYTF.

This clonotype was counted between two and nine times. The CDR3 is CASKLGNRADEQYF. The CDR3 DNA is TGCGCCAGCAAGTTAGGAAACAGGGCTGACGAGCAGTACTTC. The chain joins TRBV5-1 to TRBJ2-7; tentative D call: TRBD1 (6 bases). V lost 6 bases, J lost 5 bases, and 18 bases lay in between. The CDR3 has 14 amino acids. Germline CDR1 SGHRS, CDR2 YFSETQ. The variable domain in full, with the rest retrieved from reference TRBV5-1 and TRBJ2-7, is KAGVTQTPRYLIKTRGQQVTLSCSPISGHRSVSWYQQTPGQGLQFLFEYFSETQRNKGNFPGRFSGRQFSNSRSEMNVSTLELGDSALYLCASKLGNRADEQYFGPGTRLTVT.

As DNA, the CDR3 is TGTGCCAGCAGCCGTCCCGGGACAGGGATTGAGCAGTTCTTC. It yields the protein CASSRPGTGIEQFF. The chain joins TRBV7-2 to TRBJ2-1; TRBD1 aligns across 9 bases. The CDR3 runs 14 residues. Germline V CDR1 and CDR2: SGHTA, FQGNSA. Germline trimming cut 5 bases from V and 9 bases from J; bases unmatched to any gene: 8.

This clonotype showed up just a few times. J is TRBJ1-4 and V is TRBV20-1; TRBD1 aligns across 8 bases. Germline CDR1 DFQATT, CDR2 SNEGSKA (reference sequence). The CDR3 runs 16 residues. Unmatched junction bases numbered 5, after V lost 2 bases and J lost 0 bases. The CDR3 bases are TGCAGTGCTAGATCCACAGGGGGATCAACTAATGAAAAACTGTTTTTT. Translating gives CSARSTGGSTNEKLFF.

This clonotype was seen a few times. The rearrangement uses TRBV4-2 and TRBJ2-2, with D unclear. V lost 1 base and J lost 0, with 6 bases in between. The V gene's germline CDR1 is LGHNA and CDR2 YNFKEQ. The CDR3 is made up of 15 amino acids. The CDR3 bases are TGTGCCAGCAGCCAAGTAGATTCGAACACCGGGGAGCTGTTTTTT. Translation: CASSQVDSNTGELFF.

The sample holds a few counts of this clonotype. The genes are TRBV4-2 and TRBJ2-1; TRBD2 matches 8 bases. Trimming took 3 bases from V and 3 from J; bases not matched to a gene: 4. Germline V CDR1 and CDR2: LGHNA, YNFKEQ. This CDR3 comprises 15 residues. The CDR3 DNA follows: TGTGCCAGCAGCCAGGTTAGCGGGAACTACAATGAGCAGTTCTTC. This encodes CASSQVSGNYNEQFF.

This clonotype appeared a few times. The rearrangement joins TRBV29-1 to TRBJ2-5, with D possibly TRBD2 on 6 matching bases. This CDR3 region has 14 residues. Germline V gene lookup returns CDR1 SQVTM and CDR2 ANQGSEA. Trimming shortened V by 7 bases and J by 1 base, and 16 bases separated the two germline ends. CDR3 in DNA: TGCAGCGCCCAACCCCACGGGAGCCAAGAGACCCAGTACTTC. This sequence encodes CSAQPHGSQETQYF.

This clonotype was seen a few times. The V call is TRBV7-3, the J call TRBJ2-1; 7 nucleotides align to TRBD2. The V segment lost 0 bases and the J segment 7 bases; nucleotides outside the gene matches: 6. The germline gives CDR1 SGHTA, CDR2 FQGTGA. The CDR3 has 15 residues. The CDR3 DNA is TGTGCCAGCAGCTTAACTGGGACTACCGGGAATGAGCAGTTCTTC. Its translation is CASSLTGTTGNEQFF. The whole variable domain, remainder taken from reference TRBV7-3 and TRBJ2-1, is GAGVSQTPSNKVTEKGKYVELRCDPISGHTALYWYRQSLGQGPEFLIYFQGTGAADDSGLPNDRFFAVRPEGSVSTLKIQRTERGDSAVYLCASSLTGTTGNEQFFGPGTRLTVL.

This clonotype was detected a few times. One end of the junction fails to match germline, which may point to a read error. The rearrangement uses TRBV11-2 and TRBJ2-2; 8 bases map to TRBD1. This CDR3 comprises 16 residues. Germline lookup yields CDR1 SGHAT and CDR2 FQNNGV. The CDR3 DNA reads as TGTGCCAGCAGTTTAGGGACAGGCAAGAACACCGGGGAGCTGTTTTTT. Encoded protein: CASSLGTGKNTGELFF.